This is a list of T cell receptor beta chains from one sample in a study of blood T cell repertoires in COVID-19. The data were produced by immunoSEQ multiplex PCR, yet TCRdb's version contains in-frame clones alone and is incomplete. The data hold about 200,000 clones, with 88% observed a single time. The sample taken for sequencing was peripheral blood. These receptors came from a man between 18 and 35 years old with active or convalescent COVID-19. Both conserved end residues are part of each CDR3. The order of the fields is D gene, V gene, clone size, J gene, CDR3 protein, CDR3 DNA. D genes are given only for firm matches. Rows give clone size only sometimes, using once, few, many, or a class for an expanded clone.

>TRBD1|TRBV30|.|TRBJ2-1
CAWSGDRGREQFF
TGTGCCTGGAGTGGGGACAGGGGGCGCGAGCAGTTCTTC
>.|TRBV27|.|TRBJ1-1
CASSEGTHTEAFF
TGTGCCAGCAGTGAGGGTACGCACACTGAAGCTTTCTTT
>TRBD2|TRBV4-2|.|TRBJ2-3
CASSQPLAGGADTQYF
TGTGCCAGCAGCCAGCCCCTAGCGGGGGGCGCAGATACGCAGTATTTT
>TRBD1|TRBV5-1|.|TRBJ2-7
CASSLGQARLNEQYF
TGCGCCAGCAGCCTGGGACAGGCCCGTCTTAACGAGCAGTACTTC
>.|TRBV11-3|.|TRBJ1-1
CASSRGGVGEAFF
TGTGCCAGCAGCCGGGGGGGAGTTGGTGAAGCTTTCTTT
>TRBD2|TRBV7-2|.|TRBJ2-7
CASSLDSGSGEQYF
TGTGCCAGCAGCTTAGACAGCGGGAGCGGCGAGCAGTACTTC
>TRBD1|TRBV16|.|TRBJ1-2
CASSRLGTGLSGYTF
TGTGCCAGCAGCCGACTCGGGACAGGTCTCTCTGGCTACACCTTC
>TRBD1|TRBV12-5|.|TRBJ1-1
CASGPDLGTATNTEAFF
TGTGCTAGTGGTCCGGATCTTGGGACAGCCACCAACACTGAAGCTTTCTTT
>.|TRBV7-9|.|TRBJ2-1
CASSPGVVNEQFF
TGTGCCAGCAGCCCGGGGGTCGTCAATGAGCAGTTCTTC
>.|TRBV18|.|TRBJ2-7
CASSRDISYEQYF
TGTGCCAGCTCAAGGGACATATCCTACGAGCAGTACTTC
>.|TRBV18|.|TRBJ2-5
CASSPRDRGETQYF
TGTGCCAGCTCACCAAGGGATCGGGGGGAGACCCAGTACTTC
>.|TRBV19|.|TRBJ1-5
CASSISRLGNQPQHF
TGTGCCAGTAGTATTTCGCGTTTGGGCAATCAGCCCCAGCATTTT
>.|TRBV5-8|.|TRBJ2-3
CASSLISTDTQYF
TGTGCCAGCAGCTTGATCTCCACAGATACGCAGTATTTT
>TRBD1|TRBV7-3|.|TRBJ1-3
CASSRTGGFGNTIYF
TGTGCCAGCAGCCGAACAGGGGGCTTTGGAAACACCATATATTTT
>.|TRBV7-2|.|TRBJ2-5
CASSSSVAGETQYF
TGTGCCAGCAGCTCATCGGTGGCGGGGGAGACCCAGTACTTC
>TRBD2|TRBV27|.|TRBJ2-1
CASSLGLAGPFYNEQFF
TGTGCCAGCAGTTTAGGACTAGCGGGACCCTTTTACAATGAGCAGTTCTTC
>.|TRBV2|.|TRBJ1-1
CASSVAVNTEAFF
TGTGCCAGCAGTGTGGCAGTGAACACTGAAGCTTTCTTT
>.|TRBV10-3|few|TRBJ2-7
CAISAGQPNHEQYF
TGTGCCATCAGTGCCGGACAGCCGAATCACGAGCAGTACTTC
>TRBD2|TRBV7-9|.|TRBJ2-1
CASSRSGSSSNEQFF
TGTGCCAGCAGCCGAAGCGGGAGCTCTTCCAATGAGCAGTTCTTC
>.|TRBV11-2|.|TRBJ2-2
CASSPYTGELFF
TGTGCCAGCAGCCCGTACACCGGGGAGCTGTTTTTT
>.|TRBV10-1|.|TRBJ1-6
CASSVHHF
TGCGCCAGCAGTGTCCACCACTTT
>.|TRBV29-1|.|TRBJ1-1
CSVEDSPNTEAFF
TGCAGCGTTGAAGACAGTCCGAACACTGAAGCTTTCTTT
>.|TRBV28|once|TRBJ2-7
CASRLAGPYEQYF
TGTGCCAGCAGGTTGGCGGGACCCTACGAGCAGTACTTC
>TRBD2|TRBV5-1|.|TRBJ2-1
CASSLGASGSYEQFF
TGCGCCAGCAGCTTGGGTGCTAGCGGGAGTTATGAGCAGTTCTTC
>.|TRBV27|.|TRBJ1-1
CASSLRVAEEAFF
TGTGCCAGCAGTTTGAGGGTAGCCGAAGAAGCTTTCTTT
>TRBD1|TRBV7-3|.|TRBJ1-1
CASSLGGTGNTEAFF
TGTGCCAGCAGCTTAGGGGGGACAGGGAACACTGAAGCTTTCTTT
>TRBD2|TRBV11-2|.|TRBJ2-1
CASSWDGGEGNEQFF
TGTGCCAGCAGCTGGGACGGGGGGGAAGGCAATGAGCAGTTCTTC
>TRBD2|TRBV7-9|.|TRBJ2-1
CASSLGEGFYNEQFF
TGTGCCAGCAGCTTAGGGGAGGGTTTCTACAATGAGCAGTTCTTC
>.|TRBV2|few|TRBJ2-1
CASGRGGQYNEQFF
TGTGCCAGCGGGAGGGGGGGGCAATACAATGAGCAGTTCTTC
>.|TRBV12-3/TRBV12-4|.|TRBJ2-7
CASSLKGFYEQYF
TGTGCCAGCAGCCTGAAGGGGTTCTACGAGCAGTACTTC
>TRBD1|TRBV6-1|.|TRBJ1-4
CASSDGTAANEKLFF
TGTGCCAGCAGTGATGGGACAGCTGCTAATGAAAAACTGTTTTTT
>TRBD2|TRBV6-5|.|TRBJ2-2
CASSYAGVGTGELFF
TGTGCCAGCAGTTACGCGGGAGTCGGCACCGGGGAGCTGTTTTTT
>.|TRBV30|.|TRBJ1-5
CAWSLRAGGASNQPQHF
TGTGCCTGGAGTCTAAGGGCCGGGGGAGCGAGCAATCAGCCCCAGCATTTT
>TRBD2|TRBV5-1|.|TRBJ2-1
CASSLAWVAGTYNEQFF
TGCGCCAGCAGCTTGGCCTGGGTAGCGGGGACATACAATGAGCAGTTCTTC
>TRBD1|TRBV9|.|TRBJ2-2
CASSAYLDRAAGELFF
TGTGCCAGCAGCGCTTACCTGGACAGGGCGGCCGGGGAGCTGTTTTTT
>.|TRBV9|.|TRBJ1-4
CASSPRTSNEKLFF
TGTGCCAGCAGCCCCCGGACATCCAATGAAAAACTGTTTTTT
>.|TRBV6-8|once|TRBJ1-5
CASRRSGVQPQHF
TGTGCCAGCAGACGGTCAGGGGTTCAGCCCCAGCATTTT
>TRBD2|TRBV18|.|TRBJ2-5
CASSPGLKSWTQYF
TGTGCCAGCTCCCCGGGACTAAAAAGTTGGACCCAGTACTTC
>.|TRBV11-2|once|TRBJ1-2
CASSPTGNYGYTF
TGTGCCAGCAGTCCTACAGGGAACTATGGCTACACCTTC
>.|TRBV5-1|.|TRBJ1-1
CASSWGGVAANTEAFF
TGCGCCAGCAGCTGGGGCGGGGTAGCCGCGAACACTGAAGCTTTCTTT
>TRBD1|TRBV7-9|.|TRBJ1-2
CASSLAQGVPYGYTF
TGTGCCAGCAGCCTCGCCCAGGGGGTCCCCTATGGCTACACCTTC
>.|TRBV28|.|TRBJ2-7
CASSLQAPSGYEQYF
TGTGCCAGCAGTTTACAGGCCCCTTCCGGCTACGAGCAGTACTTC
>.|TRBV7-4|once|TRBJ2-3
CASSPFLATDTQYF
TGTGCCAGCAGCCCCTTCTTAGCCACAGATACGCAGTATTTT
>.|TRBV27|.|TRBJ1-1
CASSLLVRTEAFF
TGTGCCAGCAGTCTCTTAGTTCGTACTGAAGCTTTCTTT
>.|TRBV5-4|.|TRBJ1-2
CASSFGGLRTSGYTF
TGTGCCAGCAGCTTTGGCGGATTAAGGACAAGTGGCTACACCTTC
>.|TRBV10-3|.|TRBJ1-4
CATSTAQGNEKLFF
TGTGCCACCTCAACGGCGCAGGGAAATGAAAAACTGTTTTTT
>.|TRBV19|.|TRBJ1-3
CASVDTSSGNTIYF
TGTGCCAGTGTCGACACGAGCTCTGGAAACACCATATATTTT
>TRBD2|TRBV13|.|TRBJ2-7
CASSTREGLDEQYF
TGTGCCAGCAGCACCAGGGAGGGCCTTGACGAGCAGTACTTC
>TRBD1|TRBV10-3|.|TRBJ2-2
CAISELGQQTGELFF
TGTGCCATCAGTGAGCTGGGACAGCAAACCGGGGAGCTGTTTTTT
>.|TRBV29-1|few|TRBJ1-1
CSGRRDITTEAFF
TGCAGCGGCCGCCGGGACATAACCACTGAAGCTTTCTTT
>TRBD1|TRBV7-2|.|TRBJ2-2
CASSLRTGPGSGELFF
TGTGCCAGCAGCCTACGGACAGGGCCTGGGTCCGGGGAGCTGTTTTTT
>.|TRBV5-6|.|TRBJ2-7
CASSWGVTPYEQYF
TGTGCCAGCAGCTGGGGGGTGACCCCCTACGAGCAGTACTTC
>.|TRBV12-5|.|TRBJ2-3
CASGSTLVESTDTQYF
TGTGCTAGTGGTTCAACCCTGGTAGAAAGCACAGATACGCAGTATTTT
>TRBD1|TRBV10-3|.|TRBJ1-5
CAISESDRVINQPQHF
TGTGCCATCAGTGAATCCGACAGGGTGATCAATCAGCCCCAGCATTTT
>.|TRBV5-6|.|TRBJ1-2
CASSLESRGASYTF
TGTGCCAGCAGCTTGGAGTCTCGGGGGGCAAGCTACACCTTC